These 21 T cell receptor beta chains share one sample of origin, sequenced in a study of OX40 agonist ivuxolimab in advanced cancers. Repertoires were generated with immunoSEQ multiplex PCR, while TCRdb's copy carries only in-frame clones and drops some. The sample carries 53,000 or so clones, around 87% recorded once. Sequences were derived from CD4+ or CD8+ T cells sorted from blood, sampled in a trial of the OX40 agonist ivuxolimab. The receptors come from an adult with an advanced solid tumor such as melanoma, head and neck, liver or kidney cancer.

In its sample, this clone was seen once. V and J are TRBV18 and TRBJ1-1; tentative D call: TRBD1 (6 bases). The CDR3 totals 14 residues. Deletions cut 5 bases from V and 1 base from J, with 11 bases between. The germline gives CDR1 KGHSH, CDR2 LQKENI. The CDR3 bases are TGTGCCAGCTCAACGACAGGAGGGAACACTGAAGCTTTCTTT. It is translated as CASSTTGGNTEAFF.

V usage is TRBV10-3 and J usage is TRBJ1-5; 7 bases line up with TRBD1. Germline CDR1 ENHRY, CDR2 SYGVKD. The CDR3 length is 15 residues. Trimming cost V 2 bases and J 7 bases; bases outside gene matches: 8. In DNA, the CDR3 is TGTGCCATCAGTGAGGGGACAGCAGTGGGCCAGCCCCAGCATTTT. It specifies CAISEGTAVGQPQHF.

The chain has TRBV6-6 and TRBJ2-5; D gene uncertain. The germline V and J ends were trimmed by 0 bases and 4 bases, with 6 bases remaining between them. Germline loops: CDR1 MNHNY, CDR2 SVGAGI (reference sequence). The CDR3 is 13 amino acids. The CDR3 nucleotides are TGTGCCAGCAGTTACTCAGACTTAGAGACCCAGTACTTC. Protein product: CASSYSDLETQYF.

The chain couples TRBV5-5 to TRBJ2-7; tentatively, D is TRBD1 (5 bases). Germline V CDR1 and CDR2: SGHKS, YYEKEE (reference sequence). This CDR3 is built from 16 residues. Trimming removed 0 bases at V and 3 bases at J, with 16 bases between. The CDR3 sequence: CASSLDAAQANYEQYF. The CDR3 bases are TGTGCCAGCAGCTTGGATGCGGCACAGGCAAACTACGAGCAGTACTTC.

The chain employs TRBV5-8 and TRBJ2-7, with 10 bases identical to TRBD2. Germline V gene data show CDR1 as SGHTS and CDR2 as YDEGEE. The junction had 6 bases not matched to a gene; V was cut back by 4 bases and J by 2 bases. The length of the CDR3 is 15 residues. CDR3 sequence reads: CASSPGLAVTYEQYF. CDR3 nucleotide sequence: TGTGCCAGCAGCCCCGGACTAGCGGTAACCTACGAGCAGTACTTC.

The chain combines TRBV5-6 with TRBJ2-2; the match to TRBD1 covers 8 bases. Germline trimming cut 2 bases from V and 3 bases from J; bases unmatched to any gene: 3. The CDR3 covers 15 residues. CDR1 is SGHDT, CDR2 YYEEEE, per germline. CDR3 nucleotide sequence: TGTGCCAGCAGCTTAGTACAGGGGGACACCGGGGAGCTGTTTTTT. Protein product: CASSLVQGDTGELFF.

This sequence joins TRBV5-6 and TRBJ2-7; D uncertain. Trimming shortened V by 4 bases and J by 2 bases, and 4 bases separated the two germline ends. This CDR3 is built from 11 residues. CDR1 and CDR2 from the germline V gene are SGHDT and YYEEEE. The CDR3 DNA follows: TGTGCCAGCAGCCTTACCTACGAGCAGTACTTC. Translating it yields CASSLTYEQYF.

This chain joins TRBV5-5 and TRBJ2-7, with 7 bases lining up with TRBD1. The junction had 14 bases not matched to a gene; V was cut back by 4 bases and J by 7 bases. The CDR3 spans 15 residues. Germline V gives CDR1 SGHKS, CDR2 YYEKEE (reference sequence). CDR3 protein: CASSQSQGSLGEQYF. The DNA of the CDR3 is TGTGCCAGCAGCCAATCACAGGGGTCTCTGGGGGAGCAGTACTTC.

The chain joins TRBV6-5 to TRBJ2-1, with D uncertain. CDR3 length equals 14 residues. Per the germline V gene, CDR1 is MNHEY and CDR2 is SVGAGI. The germline V and J ends were trimmed by 7 bases and 0 bases, with 10 bases remaining between them. In DNA, the CDR3 is TGTGCCAGCACCCCGCGCCGCTCCTACAATGAGCAGTTCTTC. Amino acids: CASTPRRSYNEQFF.

This chain connects TRBV5-5 to TRBJ2-7, with D unresolved. CDR3 size: 14 residues. V lost 1 base and J 5 bases, leaving 13 bases between the germline ends. Looked up from germline, CDR1 is SGHKS and CDR2 is YYEKEE (reference sequence). The CDR3 region has the DNA TGTGCCAGCAGCTTGTCCTCTCCCCTAGACGAGCAGTACTTC. Protein product: CASSLSSPLDEQYF.

The chain combines TRBV6-5 with TRBJ2-7; 9 positions match TRBD2. The CDR3 spans 14 residues. The ends lost 7 bases at V and 4 bases at J; junction bases unmatched: 8. Germline V gene lookup returns CDR1 MNHEY and CDR2 SVGAGI. CDR3 region: CASNRAGGSYEQYF. As DNA, the CDR3 is TGTGCCAGCAACAGAGCGGGAGGAAGTTACGAGCAGTACTTC.

The chain links TRBV29-1 to TRBJ2-7; D gene unclear. The CDR3 runs 12 residues. The germline gives CDR1 SQVTM, CDR2 ANQGSEA. Trimming removed 1 base from V and 3 bases from J, with 7 bases in between. CDR3 DNA: TGCAGCGTTGAAGTGGGCAGCTACGAGCAGTACTTC. This codes for CSVEVGSYEQYF.

This rearrangement joins TRBV4-2 to TRBJ2-5, with unresolved D. V shed 2 bases and J shed 5 bases, with 21 bases lying between them. The CDR3 loop spans 17 amino acids. Germline loops: CDR1 LGHNA, CDR2 YNFKEQ. The CDR3 bases are TGTGCCAGCAGCCAAAACGGGCCGAATTCGGGCAGGGAGACCCAGTACTTC. Its translation: CASSQNGPNSGRETQYF.

This chain connects TRBV4-1 to TRBJ2-4; no firm D call. Trimming shortened V by 0 bases and J by 3 bases, and 6 bases separated the two germline ends. The length of the CDR3 is 14 residues. CDR1 and CDR2 from the germline V gene are MGHRA and YSYEKL. The CDR3 loop is CASSQDYGKNIQYF. The CDR3 DNA reads TGCGCCAGCAGCCAAGATTATGGCAAAAACATTCAGTACTTC.

This sequence joins TRBV7-9 and TRBJ2-7; 10 bases map to TRBD1. Germline V lookup: CDR1 SEHNR, CDR2 FQNEAQ (reference sequence). V lost 4 bases and J lost 1; bases outside the gene matches: 13. The CDR3 totals 18 residues. For the CDR3, the DNA is TGTGCCAGCAGCTCTTCGGGACAGGGGTGGTTTGGATCCTACGAGCAGTACTTC. It yields the protein CASSSSGQGWFGSYEQYF.

This rearrangement joins TRBV7-9 to TRBJ2-2; 9 nucleotides line up with TRBD1. Losses at the gene ends were 1 base for V and 6 bases for J; bases not matched to a gene: 9. CDR3 length equals 17 residues. In germline, CDR1 is SEHNR, CDR2 FQNEAQ (reference sequence). The CDR3, as DNA: TGTGCCAGCAGCTTAGGGGGACAGGGCCGGTACCCCGGGGAGCTGTTTTTT. Its protein product is CASSLGGQGRYPGELFF. Full variable domain (rest looked up from reference TRBV7-9 and TRBJ2-2): DTGVSQNPRHKITKRGQNVTFRCDPISEHNRLYWYRQTLGQGPEFLTYFQNEAQLEKSRLLSDRFSAERPKGSFSTLEIQRTEQGDSAMYLCASSLGGQGRYPGELFFGEGSRLTVL.

This clone was counted a single time. Here the CDR3 DNA reads TGTGCCAGCAGTTCAGGGGCCATTGCGAGCGGGGAGCTGTTTTTT. Its translation: CASSSGAIASGELFF. V gene TRBV6-5 combines with J gene TRBJ2-2; the D gene is possibly TRBD1 (6 bases). Trimming removed 4 bases from V and 7 bases from J, with 16 bases in between. The V gene's germline CDR1 is MNHEY and CDR2 SVGAGI. The CDR3 is made up of 15 amino acids.

This clone has just one count. V usage is TRBV6-6 and J usage is TRBJ2-7; 10 nucleotides agree with TRBD2. This CDR3 is 14 amino acids long. J lost 3 bases, V lost 7 bases, and 6 bases had no gene match. Germline CDR1 MNHNY, CDR2 SVGAGI (reference sequence). The CDR3 DNA is TGTGCCAGCAATCTAGCGGGAGAACTCTACGAGCAGTACTTC. Encoded protein: CASNLAGELYEQYF.

This chain connects TRBV6-5 to TRBJ2-3; no firm D call. The CDR3 consists of 14 residues. The germline V and J ends were trimmed by 0 bases and 2 bases, with 6 bases remaining between them. Germline V CDR1 and CDR2: MNHEY, SVGAGI. For the CDR3, the DNA is TGTGCCAGCAGTTACTCGGTGGTCACAGATACGCAGTATTTT. Translation: CASSYSVVTDTQYF.

This clone was picked up one time. A much larger clone lies a single base off, so this may be a read error. This sample includes further DNA sequences coding for the same CDR3. The chain is built from TRBV7-9 and TRBJ1-4; no clear D. The CDR3 is 14 amino acids. Germline loops: CDR1 SEHNR, CDR2 FQNEAQ (reference sequence). V was shortened by 5 bases and J by 8 bases, with 15 bases between the two germline ends. CDR3 loop: CASSPFTSDEKLFF. CDR3 nucleotides: TGTGCCAGCAGCCCATTTACGTCGGACGAAAAACTGTTTTTT.

The J gene is TRBJ2-7, the V gene TRBV29-1; 7 bases align to TRBD2. The length of the CDR3 is 14 residues. V lost 6 bases and J lost 3; bases outside the gene matches: 11. In germline, CDR1 is SQVTM, CDR2 ANQGSEA. The CDR3 loop is CSVAGTTKGYEQYF. CDR3 in DNA: TGCAGCGTGGCCGGGACTACCAAAGGCTACGAGCAGTACTTC.